This T cell receptor beta chain stems from a study of metastatic and nonmetastatic thyroid tumors. Study-wide context: Where malignant and benign thyroid patients were concerned, repertoires were compared across blood and tumor or nodule tissue.

This CDR3 contains 15 residues. V shed 0 bases and J 1 base; nucleotides not matched to a gene: 0. Looked up from germline, CDR1 is SGDLS and CDR2 is YYNGEE. In the source study's methods: In papillary thyroid cancer, a distant-metastasis classifier was built using CDR3 differences across clinicopathological groups. TCRdb re-clonotyped the PCR reads through MiXCR. The V and J calls, along with clone size, are taken from TCRdb and not from the paper's own processing. This sample carries some 46,000 clones, around a quarter of them seen once, and the ten largest clones take around 3.5%. All patients were untreated before thyroid surgery. Ten or more counts support this clone. Antigen specificity is unknown. General study results and limits: According to reports, the diversity of TCR beta was significantly higher in malignant thyroid tumors than in benign nodules, and this held in both blood and tumor samples.

This chain uses TRBV9 with TRBJ2-7, with TRBD2 identical over 11 bases. Sample: blood. This receptor was obtained from a male donor with papillary thyroid cancer or a benign thyroid nodule (not recorded which). Some clones in this sample may be carry-over from other donors' samples. The CDR3 protein is CASSVGLAGSYEQYF. In nucleotides, the CDR3 is TGTGCCAGCAGCGTAGGACTAGCGGGATCCTACGAGCAGTACTTC.